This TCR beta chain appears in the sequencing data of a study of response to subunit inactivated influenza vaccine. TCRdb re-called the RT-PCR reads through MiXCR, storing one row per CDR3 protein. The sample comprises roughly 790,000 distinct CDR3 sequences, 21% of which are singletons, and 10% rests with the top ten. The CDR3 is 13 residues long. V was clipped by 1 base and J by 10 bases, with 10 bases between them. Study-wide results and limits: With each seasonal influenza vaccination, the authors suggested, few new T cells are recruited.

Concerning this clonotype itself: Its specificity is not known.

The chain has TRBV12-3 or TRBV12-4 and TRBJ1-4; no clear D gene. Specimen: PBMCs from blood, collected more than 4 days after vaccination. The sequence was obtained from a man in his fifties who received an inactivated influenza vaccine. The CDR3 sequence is CASSLGSSGKLFF. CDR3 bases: TGTGCCAGCAGTTTAGGATCGAGCGGAAAACTGTTTTTT.